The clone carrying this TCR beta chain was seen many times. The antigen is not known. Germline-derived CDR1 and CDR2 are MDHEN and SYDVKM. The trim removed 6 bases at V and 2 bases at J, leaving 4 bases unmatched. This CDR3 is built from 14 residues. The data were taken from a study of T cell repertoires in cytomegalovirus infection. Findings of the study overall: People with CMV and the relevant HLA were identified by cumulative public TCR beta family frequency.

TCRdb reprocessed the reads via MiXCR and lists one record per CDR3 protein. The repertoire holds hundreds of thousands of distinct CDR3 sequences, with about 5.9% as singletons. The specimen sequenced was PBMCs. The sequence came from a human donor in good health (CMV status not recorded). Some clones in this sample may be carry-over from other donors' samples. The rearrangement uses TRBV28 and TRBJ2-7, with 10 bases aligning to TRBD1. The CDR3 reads CASRTGGVPYEQYF. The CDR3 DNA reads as TGTGCCAGCAGGACAGGGGGCGTCCCCTACGAGCAGTACTTC.